This T cell receptor (beta chain) was identified in a study of response to subunit inactivated influenza vaccine. Findings and caveats of the study: It was suggested by the authors that few new T cells are recruited by each seasonal influenza vaccination.

TCRdb processed the RT-PCR reads anew with MiXCR; each CDR3 protein has one entry. Among hundreds of thousands of distinct CDR3 sequences listed, about 25% were seen once. The CDR3 spans 14 residues. V was shortened by 0 bases and J by 5 bases, with 11 bases between the two germline ends. The germline CDR1 and CDR2 sequences are DFQATT and SNEGSKA (reference sequence). This clonotype occurred a few times. Its antigen is not identified. The rearrangement joins TRBV20-1 to TRBJ2-1; D call uncertain. This TCR derives from a man in his forties or fifties who received an inactivated influenza vaccine. The source was CD4+ T cells sorted from PBMCs, collected more than 4 days after vaccination. The CDR3 nucleotides are TGCAGTGCTAGAGATTCGGGCAGGAACAATGAGCAGTTCTTC. This gives the protein CSARDSGRNNEQFF.